The subject of this entry is one T cell receptor beta chain. What the recovered Cohort 3 donors had was two negative PCRs, clearance, or symptom resolution. Using immunoSEQ multiplex PCR, the repertoire was profiled, and TCRdb retains in-frame clones only, with some absent. The sample lists approximately 300,000 clones, nearly 90% seen once, with approximately 5.4% in the top ten. This entry belongs to a study of blood T cell repertoires in COVID-19. Study details: The samples span acute and convalescent COVID-19 from the United States, Italy and Spain.

V lost 7 bases and J 0 bases, leaving 21 bases between the germline ends. The germline V gene has CDR1 LNHDA and CDR2 SQIVND (reference sequence). The CDR3 spans 17 residues. The sample consisted of PBMCs or T cells enriched from blood (not recorded which). The receptor was derived from a woman in her 30s who had recovered from COVID-19. The chain links TRBV19 to TRBJ1-2; D possibly corresponds to TRBD1 (5 bases). The CDR3 spells CASNLRSGSGANYGYTF. In DNA, the CDR3 is TGTGCCAGTAACCTAAGATCCGGGTCGGGGGCTAACTATGGCTACACCTTC.